This passage covers 10 T cell receptor beta chains from one sample sequenced in a study of blood T cell repertoires in COVID-19. Assay used: immunoSEQ multiplex PCR; TCRdb lists only in-frame clones, some missing. The sample lists approximately 250,000 clones, approximately 86% occurring once. The sample taken for sequencing was peripheral blood. The receptor source for this set is a man under 40 with active or convalescent COVID-19.

The chain combines TRBV16 with TRBJ1-1; D possibly corresponds to TRBD1 (6 bases). The CDR3 spans 16 residues. The V gene lost 4 bases and the J gene lost 1 base, with 16 bases spanning the gap. Germline values: CDR1 KGHSY, CDR2 FQNENV. The CDR3 region has the DNA TGTGCCAGCAGCCCTACGGGGGGGGCTAGGAACACTGAAGCTTTCTTT. This sequence encodes CASSPTGGARNTEAFF. The variable domain in full, completed from reference TRBV16 and TRBJ1-1, reads GEEVAQTPKHLVRGEGQKAKLYCAPIKGHSYVFWYQQVLKNEFKFLISFQNENVFDETGMPKERFSAKCLPNSPCSLEIQATKLEDSAVYFCASSPTGGARNTEAFFGQGTRLTVV.

The V call is TRBV12-3 or TRBV12-4, the J call TRBJ2-2; the match to TRBD1 covers 10 bases. CDR3 length equals 12 residues. Unmatched junction bases numbered 1, after V lost 9 bases and J lost 6 bases. CDR3 sequence: CASGQGAGELFF. CDR3 DNA sequence: TGTGCCAGTGGACAGGGGGCCGGGGAGCTGTTTTTT.

The chain is built from TRBV18 and TRBJ1-6, with D perhaps TRBD1 (5 bases). Germline V gene lookup returns CDR1 KGHSH and CDR2 LQKENI. Deletions cut 3 bases from V and 14 bases from J, with 20 bases between. The CDR3 contains 15 residues. This chain's CDR3 is CASSPRGEGGSSLHF. The CDR3 DNA reads as TGTGCCAGCTCACCCCGGGGGGAGGGTGGGTCGTCCCTCCACTTT. The complete variable domain, with remaining parts taken from reference TRBV18 and TRBJ1-6, reads NAGVMQNPRHLVRRRGQEARLRCSPMKGHSHVYWYRQLPEEGLKFMVYLQKENIIDESGMPKERFSAEFPKEGPSILRIQQVVRGDSAAYFCASSPRGEGGSSLHFGNGTRLTVT.

The J gene is TRBJ2-5, the V gene TRBV27; 8 nucleotides line up with TRBD2. CDR1 is MNHEY and CDR2 is SMNVEV in the germline V gene (reference sequence). V shed 3 bases, J shed 5 bases, and the junction held 5 bases outside the gene matches. The CDR3 is 14 residues long. The CDR3 sequence is CASSFSGGAETQYF. The CDR3 region has the DNA TGTGCCAGCAGTTTCAGCGGGGGTGCCGAGACCCAGTACTTC.

The rearrangement links TRBV5-1 to TRBJ2-6; D possibly corresponds to TRBD1 (6 bases). Germline V gene lookup returns CDR1 SGHRS and CDR2 YFSETQ. CDR3 length equals 16 residues. The V and J ends lost 4 bases and 2 bases respectively, with 13 bases between them. CDR3 amino acids: CASSPTQGAGANVLTF. The CDR3 DNA sequence: TGCGCCAGCAGCCCCACACAGGGAGCTGGGGCCAACGTCCTGACTTTC.

V usage is TRBV9 and J usage is TRBJ2-1; 8 positions match TRBD2. The CDR3 has 11 residues. Germline trimming cut 3 bases from V and 13 bases from J; bases unmatched to any gene: 3. Germline CDR1 is SGDLS and CDR2 is YYNGEE. In nucleotides, the CDR3 is TGTGCCAGCAGCGCAAGCGGGGGACAGTTCTTC. Translating gives CASSASGGQFF.

The count of this clone is one. CDR3 sequence (DNA): TGTGCCAGCAGCTTAGCGGGGGGGCGTGACACGCAGTATTTT. Translating gives CASSLAGGRDTQYF. The V call is TRBV7-2, the J call TRBJ2-3; tentative D call: TRBD2 (7 bases). The ends were cut back, 0 bases at V and 9 bases at J, with 13 bases in the middle. The CDR3 contains 14 residues. Germline V CDR1 and CDR2: SGHTA, FQGNSA.

This clone has a single count. The chain couples TRBV5-4 to TRBJ1-1, with D unclear. Per the germline V gene, CDR1 is SGHNT and CDR2 is YYREEE (reference sequence). The ends were cut back, 4 bases at V and 2 bases at J, with 9 bases in the middle. CDR3 length equals 13 residues. The CDR3 spells CASSGGINTEAFF. The CDR3, as DNA: TGTGCCAGCAGCGGCGGAATTAACACTGAAGCTTTCTTT.

The rearrangement links TRBV19 to TRBJ1-4, with a possible D match to TRBD1 (6 bases). The germline CDR1 and CDR2 sequences are LNHDA and SQIVND (reference sequence). V lost 7 bases, J lost 0 bases, and 12 bases lay in between. The CDR3 has 15 residues. The CDR3 coding sequence is TGTGCCAGTAACCCAGGGGATGCAACTAATGAAAAACTGTTTTTT. Translated: CASNPGDATNEKLFF. Full variable domain (outside the CDR3, taken from reference TRBV19 and TRBJ1-4): DGGITQSPKYLFRKEGQNVTLSCEQNLNHDAMYWYRQDPGQGLRLIYYSQIVNDFQKGDIAEGYSVSREKKESFPLTVTSAQKNPTAFYLCASNPGDATNEKLFFGSGTQLSVL.

The chain links TRBV6-5 to TRBJ1-1, with a weak D call TRBD1 (6 bases). Germline loops: CDR1 MNHEY, CDR2 SVGAGI. The CDR3 loop spans 14 amino acids. The V end lost 6 bases, the J end lost 0 bases, and 11 bases lay between the germline ends. The CDR3, as DNA: TGTGCCAGCAGCCTGGGACAAATGAACACTGAAGCTTTCTTT. Its protein is CASSLGQMNTEAFF.